The present entry profiles one T cell receptor (beta chain) with its context. This entry belongs to a study of cytomegalovirus exposure and HLA in healthy donors. The overall study: For the approximately 390 genotyped donors, 80% to 90% fell within the Caucasian-associated ancestry cluster.

The PCR had 60 Vbeta and 13 Jbeta primers. Libraries were prepared by immunoSEQ multiplex PCR; TCRdb keeps only in-frame clonotypes and omits some of them. This table lists 220,000 or so clones. V was clipped by 5 bases and J by 4 bases, with 18 bases between them. Germline lookup yields CDR1 SGHTA and CDR2 FQGNSA. This CDR3 region has 16 residues. This chain uses TRBV7-2 with TRBJ2-1, with D possibly matching TRBD2 (5 bases). The receptor's source is a girl aged 2 to 10 in good health and CMV-seropositive. The sample taken for sequencing was PBMCs. CDR3 nucleotide sequence: TGTGCCAGCAGCCTGAACCCCGGGGTGTCTTACAATGAGCAGTTCTTC. Residues: CASSLNPGVSYNEQFF.